A single sample is the source of the 27 T cell receptor beta chains below, sequenced in a study of PD-L1 blockade in urothelial cancer. Measured with immunoSEQ multiplex PCR; TCRdb has only the in-frame clones, and not every one. Of about 90,000 clones in the sample, approximately 90% were seen once. The sequencing used PBMCs, collected around atezolizumab (anti-PD-L1) treatment. These receptors all come from a man aged 60 to 75 with urothelial cancer.

This clone has a single count. This chain uses TRBV10-3 with TRBJ2-1; D possibly corresponds to TRBD2 (6 bases). The CDR3 runs to 14 residues. The V gene lost 3 bases and the J gene lost 2 bases, with 8 bases spanning the gap. The V gene's germline CDR1 is ENHRY and CDR2 SYGVKD. CDR3 in amino acids: CAISESGPYNEQFF. CDR3 sequence (DNA): TGTGCCATCAGTGAAAGCGGGCCCTACAATGAGCAGTTCTTC.

The chain recombines TRBV7-2 with TRBJ2-7; 13 bases align to TRBD2. The CDR3 is 14 residues long. The V gene end was trimmed by 5 bases and the J gene end by 6 bases; junction bases not matched to a gene: 4. Per the germline V gene, CDR1 is SGHTA and CDR2 is FQGNSA. The CDR3 region is CASSGTSGGAEQYF. CDR3 coding DNA: TGTGCCAGCAGCGGCACTAGCGGGGGGGCCGAGCAGTACTTC.

The chain links TRBV18 to TRBJ2-7; D is perhaps TRBD2 (5 bases). Trimming removed 0 bases at V and 6 bases at J, with 18 bases between. Germline V CDR1 and CDR2: KGHSH, LQKENI. The CDR3 covers 16 residues. CDR3 in amino acids: CASSPPRAGSQSEQYF. The CDR3 bases are TGTGCCAGCTCACCACCTAGGGCTGGGAGCCAGAGCGAGCAGTACTTC.

This chain joins TRBV7-8 and TRBJ2-3; 9 nucleotides align to TRBD2. This CDR3 contains 18 residues. The junction had 15 bases not matched to a gene; V was cut back by 5 bases and J by 3 bases. CDR1 and CDR2 (germline): SGHVS, FQNEAQ. This CDR3 reads CASSTRGGRRRRTDTQYF. Here the CDR3 DNA reads TGTGCCAGCAGCACGCGGGGGGGGAGGAGGCGTCGAACAGATACGCAGTATTTT.

The sample holds a few counts of this clone. The V gene is TRBV2, the J gene TRBJ1-1; D remains ambiguous. This CDR3 spans 12 amino acids. Germline V gene data show CDR1 as SNHLY and CDR2 as FYNNEI. V shed 3 bases and J shed 5 bases, with 7 bases lying between them. The CDR3: CASSEGGTEAFF. CDR3 nucleotide sequence: TGTGCCAGCAGTGAGGGAGGGACTGAAGCTTTCTTT.

The sample holds one count of this clone. The rearrangement links TRBV6-6 to TRBJ1-1; perhaps TRBD1 as D (6 bases). Trimming removed 6 bases at V and 6 bases at J, with 17 bases between. The CDR3 covers 14 residues. The germline gives CDR1 MNHNY, CDR2 SVGAGI (reference sequence). CDR3 residues: CASSNLREGAEAFF. The CDR3 DNA reads TGTGCCAGCAGCAATCTACGGGAGGGGGCTGAAGCTTTCTTT.

The rearrangement uses TRBV7-2 and TRBJ2-5; D is perhaps TRBD2 (5 bases). The CDR3 sequence is 14 residues long. CDR1 is SGHTA and CDR2 is FQGNSA in the germline V gene. V shed 2 bases and J shed 5 bases, with 12 bases lying between them. The CDR3, as DNA: TGTGCCAGCAGCTTATTAGGGAGTGAGGAGACCCAGTACTTC. Its translation is CASSLLGSEETQYF.

This rearrangement joins TRBV6-6 to TRBJ2-7; tentatively, D is TRBD2 (6 bases). The CDR3 consists of 13 residues. V lost 2 bases and J 6 bases, leaving 11 bases between the germline ends. Germline CDR1 is MNHNY and CDR2 is SVGAGI (reference sequence). DNA for the CDR3: TGTGCCAGCAGTTACGATGAGGGAGGCGAGCAGTACTTC. Its translation: CASSYDEGGEQYF.

The gene calls are TRBV5-1 and TRBJ1-4; 7 nucleotides agree with TRBD1. CDR3 length: 15 residues. With 0 bases clipped from V and 5 bases from J, the junction kept 4 bases outside the gene matches. CDR1 is SGHRS and CDR2 is YFSETQ in the germline V gene. CDR3 bases: TGCGCCAGCAGCTTGGCAACAGGGGAGAATGAAAAACTGTTTTTT. This translates into CASSLATGENEKLFF.

This chain connects TRBV5-1 to TRBJ1-2; 9 nucleotides match TRBD1. Germline V gene lookup returns CDR1 SGHRS and CDR2 YFSETQ. V trimming: 4 bases; J trimming: 7 bases; junction bases outside the gene matches: 8. The CDR3 covers 14 residues. This chain's CDR3 is CASSPRADRGGYTF. The CDR3, as DNA: TGCGCCAGCAGCCCCCGAGCGGACAGGGGTGGCTACACCTTC.

This clone came up a few times. The rearrangement uses TRBV11-2 and TRBJ2-7, with 8 bases aligning to TRBD1. Looked up from germline, CDR1 is SGHAT and CDR2 is FQNNGV. V lost 5 bases, J lost 3 bases, and 6 bases stayed unmatched. This CDR3 region has 14 residues. The CDR3 DNA reads as TGTGCCAGCAGCCCGTGGACAGGGATCTACGAGCAGTACTTC. Its translation: CASSPWTGIYEQYF.

The chain has TRBV7-2 and TRBJ2-2; 10 positions agree with TRBD2. The V and J ends lost 6 bases and 7 bases, in that order; junction bases with no gene match: 8. This CDR3 region has 15 residues. CDR1 is SGHTA and CDR2 is FQGNSA in the germline V gene. The CDR3 loop reads CASSLSSGGRGELFF. As DNA, the CDR3 is TGTGCCAGCAGTTTATCTAGCGGGGGTCGCGGGGAGCTGTTTTTT.

The CDR3 loop is CASSYEGTEAFF. DNA of the CDR3: TGTGCCAGCAGTTACGAGGGCACTGAAGCTTTCTTT. The chain uses TRBV6-5 and TRBJ1-1; unclear D gene. Germline assignment: CDR1 MNHEY and CDR2 SVGAGI. Trimming stripped 2 bases from V and 4 bases from J, with 5 bases between. The CDR3 covers 12 residues.

This clone was seen a single time. The chain uses TRBV28 and TRBJ1-5; TRBD1 matches 10 bases. J gave up 2 bases and V 3 bases, and 22 bases lay outside the gene matches. CDR1 is MDHEN and CDR2 is SYDVKM in the germline V gene. CDR3 length: 22 amino acids. CDR3 in DNA: TGTGCCAGCAGTTTCGAGCATTATAAAGGGACAGGGGAGTCGGTCCGCAATCAGCCCCAGCATTTT. Protein sequence: CASSFEHYKGTGESVRNQPQHF.

The genes are TRBV7-2 and TRBJ2-1; TRBD1 aligns across 10 bases. The CDR3 is 15 amino acids. The V and J ends lost 4 bases and 3 bases, in that order; junction bases with no gene match: 3. Germline CDR1 reads SGHTA; CDR2 reads FQGNSA. CDR3 protein: CASSSGQGIYNEQFF. For the CDR3, the DNA is TGTGCCAGCAGCTCGGGACAGGGGATCTACAATGAGCAGTTCTTC.

The chain couples TRBV28 to TRBJ2-5; the D gene is possibly TRBD2 (6 bases). The ends were cut back, 3 bases at V and 5 bases at J, with 10 bases in the middle. CDR1 is MDHEN and CDR2 is SYDVKM in the germline V gene. The CDR3 has 13 amino acids. The CDR3 coding sequence is TGTGCCAGCAGTTTTAGGAGGGACGAGACCCAGTACTTC. Translation: CASSFRRDETQYF.

This rearrangement joins TRBV4-3 to TRBJ2-1, with TRBD2 matching over 12 bases. The V gene's germline CDR1 is LGHNA and CDR2 YSLEER. The CDR3 spans 19 residues. With 0 bases clipped from V and 8 bases from J, the junction kept 14 bases outside the gene matches. The DNA for the CDR3 is TGCGCCAGCAGCCAAGATCTTTCGGGTACTAGCGGGAGGACGGATGAGCAGTTCTTC. Translated: CASSQDLSGTSGRTDEQFF.

The chain recombines TRBV19 with TRBJ2-7, with D unresolved. With 5 bases removed from V and 2 bases from J, the gap between germline ends came to 16 bases. The CDR3 spans 15 residues. Germline V CDR1 and CDR2: LNHDA, SQIVND (reference sequence). CDR3: CASSGFSNHPYEQYF. The CDR3 bases are TGTGCCAGTAGTGGTTTTAGCAACCACCCCTACGAGCAGTACTTC.

The V gene is TRBV19, the J gene TRBJ2-7, with D possibly matching TRBD2 (5 bases). Trimming took off 4 bases at V and 5 bases at J, with 18 bases between the two ends. CDR3 length: 15 residues. The germline CDR1 and CDR2 sequences are LNHDA and SQIVND (reference sequence). The CDR3 spells CASSNIGVLKHEQYF. CDR3 nucleotides: TGTGCCAGTAGTAATATCGGGGTCCTTAAACACGAGCAGTACTTC.

V usage is TRBV21-1 and J usage is TRBJ2-7; TRBD1, the D gene given by the table, was not confirmed from the DNA. TRBV21-1 is a documented pseudogene. This CDR3 has 14 residues. The CDR3 DNA follows: TGTGCCAGCAGCAAGGCAGACAGGGGGCACGAGCAGTACTTC. The encoded protein is CASSKADRGHEQYF.

The chain combines TRBV18 with TRBJ2-5; 7 nucleotides align to TRBD2. CDR1 is KGHSH, CDR2 LQKENI, per germline. The CDR3 contains 15 residues. V was pared by 4 bases and J by 3 bases, with 8 bases of the junction left unmatched. Here the CDR3 reads CASSLTRDYKETQYF. In DNA form, the CDR3 reads TGTGCCAGCTCACTAACCCGGGACTACAAAGAGACCCAGTACTTC.

The V and J genes are TRBV6-1 and TRBJ2-3; tentatively, D is TRBD1 (6 bases). The CDR3 consists of 15 residues. Trimming left V 7 bases short and J 2 bases short, with 16 bases between. Germline CDR1 reads MNHNS; CDR2 reads SASEGT. CDR3: CASILGAGVTDTQYF. The CDR3 DNA sequence: TGTGCCAGCATTCTCGGGGCAGGGGTCACAGATACGCAGTATTTT.

The table lists this clone with a count of one. This chain connects TRBV19 to TRBJ2-3; TRBD1 aligns across 7 bases. The germline V gene encodes CDR1 LNHDA and CDR2 SQIVND (reference sequence). This CDR3 has 17 residues. Germline trimming cut 0 bases from V and 1 base from J; bases unmatched to any gene: 7. CDR3 sequence reads: CASSIDPRTGGTDTQYF. The CDR3 region has the DNA TGTGCCAGTAGTATAGATCCTAGGACAGGAGGCACAGATACGCAGTATTTT.

V and J are TRBV9 and TRBJ2-2, with 10 bases that match TRBD2. From germline, CDR1 is SGDLS and CDR2 YYNGEE. The CDR3 runs 18 residues. After removal of 0 bases from V and 1 base from J, the junction contained 6 bases not matched to a gene. The CDR3, as DNA: TGTGCCAGCAGCGTAGGGCTAGCGGGGGCCCTGAACACCGGGGAGCTGTTTTTT. It encodes CASSVGLAGALNTGELFF.

The chain has TRBV5-4 and TRBJ1-2, with D maybe TRBD1 (5 bases). Looked up from germline, CDR1 is SGHNT and CDR2 is YYREEE (reference sequence). Between the trimmed V and J ends, which lost 0 bases and 0 bases, there was a span of 6 bases. The CDR3 has 14 residues. The CDR3 DNA is TGTGCCAGCAGCTTGGTAGGGGCTAACTATGGCTACACCTTC. Translated, it gives CASSLVGANYGYTF. The full variable domain, with the rest looked up from reference TRBV5-4 and TRBJ1-2, is ETGVTQSPTHLIKTRGQQVTLRCSSQSGHNTVSWYQQALGQGPQFIFQYYREEENGRGNFPPRFSGLQFPNYSSELNVNALELDDSALYLCASSLVGANYGYTFGSGTRLTVV.

The chain has TRBV27 and TRBJ2-5; 8 bases are a match to TRBD1. This CDR3 spans 14 amino acids. Trimming at V came to 6 bases and at J to 2 bases, leaving 5 bases not matched to a gene. CDR1 is MNHEY, CDR2 SMNVEV, per germline (reference sequence). DNA for the CDR3: TGTGCCAGCAGGGGTACAGGGGGACAAGAGACCCAGTACTTC. The encoded protein is CASRGTGGQETQYF.

The chain recombines TRBV7-9 with TRBJ1-2; D perhaps matches TRBD1 (5 bases). Trimming stripped 1 base from V and 6 bases from J, with 15 bases between. The CDR3 runs to 15 residues. Germline CDR1 is SEHNR and CDR2 is FQNEAQ (reference sequence). CDR3 sequence (DNA): TGTGCCAGCAGCTTAGATGTGGTACAGGTCCATGGCTACACCTTC. It encodes CASSLDVVQVHGYTF.